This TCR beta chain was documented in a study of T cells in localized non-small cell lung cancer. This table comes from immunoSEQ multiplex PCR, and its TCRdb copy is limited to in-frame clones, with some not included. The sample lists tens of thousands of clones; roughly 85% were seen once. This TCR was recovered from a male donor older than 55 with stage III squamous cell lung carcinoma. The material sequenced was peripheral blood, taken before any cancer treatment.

This CDR3 is CASSSWTGGDTGELFF. The CDR3 region has the DNA TGTGCCAGCAGTTCTTGGACAGGGGGGGACACCGGGGAGCTGTTTTTT. The chain recombines TRBV6-5 with TRBJ2-2; 10 nucleotides match TRBD1. The trim removed 4 bases at V and 3 bases at J, leaving 5 bases unmatched. The CDR3 loop spans 16 amino acids. Germline CDR1 is MNHEY and CDR2 is SVGAGI.